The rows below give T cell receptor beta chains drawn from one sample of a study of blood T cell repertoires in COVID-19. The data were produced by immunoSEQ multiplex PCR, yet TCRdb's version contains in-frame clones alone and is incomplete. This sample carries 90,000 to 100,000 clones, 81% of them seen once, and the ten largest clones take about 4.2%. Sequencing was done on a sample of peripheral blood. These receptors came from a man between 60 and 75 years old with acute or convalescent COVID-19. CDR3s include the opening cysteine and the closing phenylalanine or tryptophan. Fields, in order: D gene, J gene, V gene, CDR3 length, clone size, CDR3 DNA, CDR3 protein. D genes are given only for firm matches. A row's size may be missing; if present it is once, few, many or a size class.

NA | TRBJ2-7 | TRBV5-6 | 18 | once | TGTGCCAGCAGCTCGCGGTCAACAGGGATCCTTCCCTCCTACGAGCAGTACTTC | CASSSRSTGILPSYEQYF
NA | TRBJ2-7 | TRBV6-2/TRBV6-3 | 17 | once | TGTGCCAGCAGTCGCGCCACAACGACTAGATCAATCCACGAGCAGTACTTC | CASSRATTTRSIHEQYF
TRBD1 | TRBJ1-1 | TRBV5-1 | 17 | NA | TGCGCCAGCAGCCGAGTCCCGGGACAGGGATGGAACACTGAAGCTTTCTTT | CASSRVPGQGWNTEAFF
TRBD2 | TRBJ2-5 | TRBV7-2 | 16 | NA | TGTGCCAGCAGCGATTCAAGACTAGCGGGGGGGGAGACCCAGTACTTC | CASSDSRLAGGETQYF
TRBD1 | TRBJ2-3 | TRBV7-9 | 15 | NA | TGTGCCAGCAGCGGGACAGCAACTAGCACAGATACGCAGTATTTT | CASSGTATSTDTQYF
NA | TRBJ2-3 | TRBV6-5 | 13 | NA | TGTGCCAGCAGTCCCCCCACGGTCGATACGCAGTATTTT | CASSPPTVDTQYF
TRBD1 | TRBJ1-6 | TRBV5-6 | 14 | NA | TGTGCCAGCAGCCCGGACAGGCGCGGTTCACCCCTCCACTTT | CASSPDRRGSPLHF
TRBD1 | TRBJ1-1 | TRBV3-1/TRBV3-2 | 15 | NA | TGTGCCAGCAGCCCAGGACAGGTCATGAACACTGAAGCTTTCTTT | CASSPGQVMNTEAFF
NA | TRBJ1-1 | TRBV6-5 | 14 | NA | TGTGCCAGCAGCCTCCGAGGCGCGAACACTGAAGCTTTCTTT | CASSLRGANTEAFF
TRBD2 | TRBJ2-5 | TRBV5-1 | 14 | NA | TGCGCCAGCAGCTCCACTAGCGGCGGGGAGACCCAGTACTTC | CASSSTSGGETQYF